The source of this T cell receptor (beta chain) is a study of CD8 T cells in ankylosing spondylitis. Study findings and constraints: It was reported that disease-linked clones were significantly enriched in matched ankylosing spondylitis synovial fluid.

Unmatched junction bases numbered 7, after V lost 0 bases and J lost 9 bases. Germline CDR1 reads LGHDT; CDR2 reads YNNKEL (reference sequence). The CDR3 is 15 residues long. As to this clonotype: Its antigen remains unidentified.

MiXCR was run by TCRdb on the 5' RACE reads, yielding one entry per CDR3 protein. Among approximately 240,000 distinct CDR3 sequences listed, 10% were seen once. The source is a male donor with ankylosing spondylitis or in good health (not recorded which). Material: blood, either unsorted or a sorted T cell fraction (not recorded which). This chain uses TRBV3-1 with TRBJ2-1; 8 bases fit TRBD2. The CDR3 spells CASSQDGGALGEQFF. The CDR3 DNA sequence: TGTGCCAGCAGCCAAGACGGGGGGGCATTAGGTGAGCAGTTCTTC.